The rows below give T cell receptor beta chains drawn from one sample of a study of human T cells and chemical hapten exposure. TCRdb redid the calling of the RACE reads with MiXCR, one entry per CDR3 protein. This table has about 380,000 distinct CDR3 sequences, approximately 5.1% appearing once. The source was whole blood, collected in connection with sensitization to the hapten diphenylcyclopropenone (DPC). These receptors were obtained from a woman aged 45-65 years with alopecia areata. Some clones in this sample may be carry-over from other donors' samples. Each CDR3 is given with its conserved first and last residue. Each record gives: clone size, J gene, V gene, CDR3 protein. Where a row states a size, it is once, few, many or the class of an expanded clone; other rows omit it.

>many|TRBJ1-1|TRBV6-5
CASSPLTGYEAFF
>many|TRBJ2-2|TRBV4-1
CASSNPGLAGGPTGELFF
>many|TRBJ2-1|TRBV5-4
CASSLGEGRMNEQFF
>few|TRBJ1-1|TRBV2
CASGGRPAAFF
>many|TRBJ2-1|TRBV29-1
CSGGTSGMHEQFF
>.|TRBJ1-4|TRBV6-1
CASRRTGETNEKLFF
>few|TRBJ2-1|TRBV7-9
CASSSRQGASDEQFF
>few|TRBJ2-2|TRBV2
CASFTTGSGELFF
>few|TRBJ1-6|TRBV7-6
CASSLGGDRLSPLHF
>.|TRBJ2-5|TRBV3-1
CASSQLTGQETQYF
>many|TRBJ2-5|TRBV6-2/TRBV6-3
CASSYSGGMETQYF
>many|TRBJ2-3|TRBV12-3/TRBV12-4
CASRQTGTDTQYF
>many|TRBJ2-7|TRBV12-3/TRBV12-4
CASSLWGSEQYF
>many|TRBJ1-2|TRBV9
CAGEGAQGYTF
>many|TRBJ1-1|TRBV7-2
CASSLGQGEAEAFF
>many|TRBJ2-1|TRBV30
CAWDRRGGGSYNEQFF
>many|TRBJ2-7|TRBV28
CASSIPSYEQYF
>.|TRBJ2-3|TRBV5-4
CASSGESDTQYF
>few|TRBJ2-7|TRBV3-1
CASSPGTAPLEQYF
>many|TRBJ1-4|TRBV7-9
CASSLPGAQNEKLFF
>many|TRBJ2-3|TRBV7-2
CASSFSAATQYF
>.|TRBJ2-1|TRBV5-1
CASRLVLTEQFF
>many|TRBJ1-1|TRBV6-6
CASNIRETALNTEAFF
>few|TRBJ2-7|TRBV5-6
CASSVAGQPYEQYF
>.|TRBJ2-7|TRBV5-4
CASSLDPGGSYEQYF
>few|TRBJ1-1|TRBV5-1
CASSLEGSRNTEAFF
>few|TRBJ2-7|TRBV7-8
CASGPRPSSYEQYF
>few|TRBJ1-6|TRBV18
CASSPKENSPLHF
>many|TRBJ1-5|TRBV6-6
CASSKPGVSNQPQHF
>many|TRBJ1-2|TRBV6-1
CASSEFTGAIYGYTF
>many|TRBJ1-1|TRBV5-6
CASTGDRGRNTEAFF
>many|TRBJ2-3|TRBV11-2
CASSWGGASTDTQYF
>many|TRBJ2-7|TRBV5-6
CASSIPGSSSSYEQYF
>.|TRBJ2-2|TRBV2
CASLGQHTGELFF
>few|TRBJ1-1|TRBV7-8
CASSPGGREAFF
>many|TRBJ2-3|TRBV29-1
CSVEGASGATFTDTQYF
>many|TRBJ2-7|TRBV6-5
CASSIRDTNYEQYF
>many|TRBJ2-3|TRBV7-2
CASREAGGGTDTQYF
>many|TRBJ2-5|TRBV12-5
CASGTSGGQETQYF
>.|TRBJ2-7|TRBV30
CAWSPGTARIYEQYF
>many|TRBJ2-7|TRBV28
CASSLEGSLSYEQYF
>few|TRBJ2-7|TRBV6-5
CASSYLGTSGTAYEQYF
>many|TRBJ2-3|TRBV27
CASSFGFPSHTDTQYF
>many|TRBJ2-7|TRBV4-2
CASSQTGTDPTYEQYF
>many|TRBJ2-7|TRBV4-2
CASSQEAGIPYEQYF